These T cell receptor beta chains were read from a single sample in a study of T cell responses to AZD1222 COVID-19 vaccine. Sequencing was performed with immunoSEQ multiplex PCR; in TCRdb, only in-frame clones are kept and a portion is missing. The repertoire includes roughly 260,000 clones, 85% to 95% of them detected once, and around 0.57% sits in the top ten. This specimen consisted of peripheral blood, obtained on day 0 of AZD1222 vaccination. The source of these receptors is an adult in good health. CDR3s include the opening cysteine and the closing phenylalanine or tryptophan. A D gene is named only where the DNA matches it firmly. Size is omitted from some rows. Given values are once, few, many or a class for expanded clones.

clone size	V gene	J gene	D gene	CDR3 protein	CDR3 DNA
-	TRBV12-3/TRBV12-4	TRBJ2-5	-	CASSLEETQYF	TGTGCCAGCAGTTTAGAGGAGACCCAGTACTTC
-	TRBV30	TRBJ2-7	-	CAWSRRYEQYF	TGTGCCTGGAGCCGGAGGTACGAGCAGTACTTC
once	TRBV6-1	TRBJ1-1	-	CASSEGLPGTGLTFF	TGTGCCAGCAGTGAAGGGCTACCCGGCACTGGGCTAACTTTCTTT
-	TRBV2	TRBJ2-1	TRBD2	CASTTPGGGNEQFF	TGTGCCAGCACCACCCCGGGGGGAGGGAATGAGCAGTTCTTC
-	TRBV5-1	TRBJ1-4	-	CASSLVGAGEKLFF	TGCGCCAGCAGCTTAGTAGGGGCGGGTGAAAAACTGTTTTTT
-	TRBV10-1	TRBJ2-3	TRBD1	CASSHEPRDRGADTQYF	TGCGCCAGCAGCCACGAACCCCGGGACAGGGGAGCAGATACGCAGTATTTT
-	TRBV19	TRBJ1-5	-	CASSIFRVESQPQHF	TGTGCCAGTAGTATTTTCAGGGTCGAAAGTCAGCCCCAGCATTTT
once	TRBV9	TRBJ2-2	-	CASSVRFSGELFF	TGTGCCAGCAGCGTACGGTTTAGCGGGGAGCTGTTTTTT
-	TRBV28	TRBJ1-2	-	CASSPPDFNYGYTF	TGTGCCAGCAGCCCTCCGGACTTTAACTATGGCTACACCTTC
-	TRBV2	TRBJ1-5	TRBD1	CASSLGQGNQPQHF	TGTGCCAGCAGTCTGGGACAGGGCAATCAGCCCCAGCATTTT
-	TRBV7-8	TRBJ2-1	TRBD2	CASSFTRGGMYNEQFF	TGTGCCAGCAGCTTTACCCGCGGGGGGATGTACAATGAGCAGTTCTTC
-	TRBV28	TRBJ1-1	-	CASGAGTEAFF	TGTGCCAGCGGGGCCGGGACTGAAGCTTTCTTT
once	TRBV12-5	TRBJ2-7	-	CASGLLTGSYEQYF	TGTGCTAGTGGTTTGCTGACGGGCTCCTACGAGCAGTACTTC
-	TRBV11-2	TRBJ2-7	-	CASSFLTRPYEQYF	TGTGCCAGCAGCTTTTTAACCAGACCCTACGAGCAGTACTTC
-	TRBV5-1	TRBJ1-4	-	CASSLGSSFNEKLFF	TGCGCCAGCAGCTTGGGCAGCTCATTTAATGAAAAACTGTTTTTT
-	TRBV15	TRBJ2-3	TRBD2	CATRGLAGGRRDTQYF	TGTGCCACCCGAGGACTAGCGGGAGGGAGGCGAGATACGCAGTATTTT
-	TRBV5-1	TRBJ2-7	TRBD1	CASSRQRTGVSYEQYF	TGCGCCAGCAGCCGCCAGAGGACAGGAGTATCCTACGAGCAGTACTTC
once	TRBV19	TRBJ1-3	-	CASSLDRRSGNTIYF	TGTGCCAGTAGTCTGGACCGGAGGTCTGGAAACACCATATATTTT
-	TRBV7-3	TRBJ2-2	-	CASSRTPGTPLYGELFF	TGTGCCAGCAGCCGAACCCCCGGGACACCACTTTACGGGGAGCTGTTTTTT
-	TRBV5-5	TRBJ1-4	-	CASSSPTREKLFF	TGTGCCAGCAGCTCCCCCACACGGGAAAAACTGTTTTTT
-	TRBV15	TRBJ1-5	-	CATSKDSGNQPQHF	TGTGCCACCAGCAAGGACAGTGGGAATCAGCCCCAGCATTTT
-	TRBV4-2	TRBJ1-5	-	CASSQDAGYSNQPQHF	TGTGCCAGCAGCCAAGATGCGGGCTATAGCAATCAGCCCCAGCATTTT
-	TRBV6-5	TRBJ1-2	-	CASSYIRGGGGYTF	TGTGCCAGCAGTTACATCCGTGGGGGTGGTGGCTACACCTTC
once	TRBV10-2	TRBJ1-4	-	CASSEPGGEKLFF	TGCGCCAGCAGTGAGCCTGGAGGCGAAAAACTGTTTTTT
-	TRBV7-2	TRBJ2-7	-	CASTSLDLYYEQYF	TGTGCCAGCACCTCCCTGGACCTCTACTACGAGCAGTACTTC
-	TRBV5-1	TRBJ2-3	-	CASSLEGFGDTQYF	TGCGCCAGCAGCTTGGAAGGGTTCGGAGATACGCAGTATTTT
-	TRBV19	TRBJ2-7	-	CASSIGRGNYEQYF	TGTGCCAGTAGTATCGGTAGGGGAAACTACGAGCAGTACTTC
-	TRBV4-1	TRBJ1-4	-	CASSQPSAGSTNEKLFF	TGCGCCAGCAGCCAACCCTCGGCAGGATCAACTAATGAAAAACTGTTTTTT
-	TRBV7-2	TRBJ1-5	-	CASSLVGGRRQPQHF	TGTGCCAGCAGCTTAGTAGGCGGGAGAAGACAGCCCCAGCATTTT
-	TRBV9	TRBJ1-2	-	CASSGGLSAGYTF	TGTGCCAGCAGCGGGGGACTGTCCGCTGGCTACACCTTC
-	TRBV11-2	TRBJ1-5	-	CASSLDQGRDQPQHF	TGTGCCAGCAGCTTAGATCAGGGCCGAGATCAGCCCCAGCATTTT
few	TRBV28	TRBJ1-1	-	CASSLLVGEAFF	TGTGCCAGCAGTTTACTCGTGGGGGAAGCTTTCTTT
-	TRBV3-1/TRBV3-2	TRBJ2-1	-	CASSSGTLSYNEQFF	TGTGCCAGCAGCTCCGGGACTCTCTCCTACAATGAGCAGTTCTTC